The sample holds many counts of the clone carrying this T cell receptor beta chain. Per the germline V gene, CDR1 is SGHTA and CDR2 is FQGNSA. The CDR3 extends over 13 amino acids. V lost 1 base, J lost 6 bases, and 8 bases lay in between. The data were taken from a study of early T cells in non-severe SARS-CoV-2 infection. A single record per CDR3 protein comes from TCRdb applying MiXCR to the 5' RACE reads. Altogether some 28,000 distinct CDR3 sequences are present, approximately 5.3% being singletons, with the ten largest covering roughly 5.4%. What was sequenced was whole blood. V and J are TRBV7-2 and TRBJ2-3; D not certain. The clonotype comes from an adult who was a healthcare worker with PCR-confirmed SARS-CoV-2 infection or an uninfected control (not recorded which). The CDR3 is CASSLGMLDTQYF. CDR3 bases: TGTGCCAGCAGCTTAGGAATGCTGGATACGCAGTATTTT.